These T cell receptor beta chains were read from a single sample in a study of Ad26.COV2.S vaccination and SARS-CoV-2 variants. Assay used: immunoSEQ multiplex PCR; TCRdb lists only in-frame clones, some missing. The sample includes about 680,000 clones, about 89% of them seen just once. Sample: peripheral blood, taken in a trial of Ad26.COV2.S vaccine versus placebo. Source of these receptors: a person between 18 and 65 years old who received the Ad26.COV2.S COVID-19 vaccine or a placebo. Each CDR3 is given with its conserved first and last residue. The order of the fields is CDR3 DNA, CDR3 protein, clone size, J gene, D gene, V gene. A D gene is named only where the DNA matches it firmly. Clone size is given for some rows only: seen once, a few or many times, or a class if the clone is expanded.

cdr3_nt: TGTGCCAGTAGTCCAGGGACGGCCTACGAGCAGTACTTC; cdr3_aa: CASSPGTAYEQYF; clone_size: -; j_call: TRBJ2-7; d_call: -; v_call: TRBV19
cdr3_nt: TGTGCCAGCAGCTTAGCCGAGCGGGAGTTCACAGATACGCAGTATTTT; cdr3_aa: CASSLAEREFTDTQYF; clone_size: -; j_call: TRBJ2-3; d_call: TRBD2; v_call: TRBV11-2
cdr3_nt: TGTGCCAGCAGTTACGGGGGGGGCTCCTACAATGAGCAGTTCTTC; cdr3_aa: CASSYGGGSYNEQFF; clone_size: once; j_call: TRBJ2-1; d_call: TRBD2; v_call: TRBV6-6
cdr3_nt: TGTGCCACCAGAGGGAAGGCGGGTCGGGGAAACAATGAGCAGTTCTTC; cdr3_aa: CATRGKAGRGNNEQFF; clone_size: -; j_call: TRBJ2-1; d_call: -; v_call: TRBV24-1
cdr3_nt: TGTGCCAGCAGCCAAAGGACAGGGGTCGACTACGAGCAGTACTTC; cdr3_aa: CASSQRTGVDYEQYF; clone_size: -; j_call: TRBJ2-7; d_call: TRBD1; v_call: TRBV14
cdr3_nt: TGTGCCAGCAGCACGAATTATCAGCCCCAGCATTTT; cdr3_aa: CASSTNYQPQHF; clone_size: -; j_call: TRBJ1-5; d_call: -; v_call: TRBV7-9
cdr3_nt: TGTGCCAGCAGCTTAGAGGGGTATGAGCAGTTCTTC; cdr3_aa: CASSLEGYEQFF; clone_size: -; j_call: TRBJ2-1; d_call: -; v_call: TRBV11-3
cdr3_nt: TGTGCCAGCTCCCGGGGGGCGCGGGCCCAGTACTTC; cdr3_aa: CASSRGARAQYF; clone_size: -; j_call: TRBJ2-5; d_call: -; v_call: TRBV12-3/TRBV12-4
cdr3_nt: TGTGCCAGCAGCTTGGCAGGGGGAAACACCATATATTTT; cdr3_aa: CASSLAGGNTIYF; clone_size: -; j_call: TRBJ1-3; d_call: -; v_call: TRBV5-6
cdr3_nt: TGTGCCAGCAGTTTAGGCAGCGCGATCAATCAGCCCCAGCATTTT; cdr3_aa: CASSLGSAINQPQHF; clone_size: -; j_call: TRBJ1-5; d_call: -; v_call: TRBV28
cdr3_nt: TGTGCCAGCAGCGATTACAGGGTTGCTTTCTTT; cdr3_aa: CASSDYRVAFF; clone_size: -; j_call: TRBJ1-1; d_call: -; v_call: TRBV7-2
cdr3_nt: TGCGCCAGCAGCTTGGGGACAGGGGGTAATGGCTACACCTTC; cdr3_aa: CASSLGTGGNGYTF; clone_size: -; j_call: TRBJ1-2; d_call: TRBD1; v_call: TRBV5-1
cdr3_nt: TGCAGCGCCCTAGCGGGAGCCTACAATGAGCAGTTCTTC; cdr3_aa: CSALAGAYNEQFF; clone_size: -; j_call: TRBJ2-1; d_call: TRBD2; v_call: TRBV29-1
cdr3_nt: TGTGCCAGCAGCTTTCGTCCTTTGACAGTCAGCTCCTACGAGCAGTACTTC; cdr3_aa: CASSFRPLTVSSYEQYF; clone_size: -; j_call: TRBJ2-7; d_call: -; v_call: TRBV7-9
cdr3_nt: TGTGCCAGCAGCCACGGTGGCTCCTACGAGCAGTACTTC; cdr3_aa: CASSHGGSYEQYF; clone_size: -; j_call: TRBJ2-7; d_call: -; v_call: TRBV5-6
cdr3_nt: TGCGCCAGCAGCCCTCGGGGGTCGGGCGGTGAAAAACTGTTTTTT; cdr3_aa: CASSPRGSGGEKLFF; clone_size: -; j_call: TRBJ1-4; d_call: -; v_call: TRBV4-3
cdr3_nt: TGTGCCTGGAGTAGTCCGGGGACCTACGAGCAGTACTTC; cdr3_aa: CAWSSPGTYEQYF; clone_size: once; j_call: TRBJ2-7; d_call: -; v_call: TRBV30
cdr3_nt: TGCGCCAGCAGCCCGGGACAGGTCTTCAATGAGCAGTTCTTC; cdr3_aa: CASSPGQVFNEQFF; clone_size: once; j_call: TRBJ2-1; d_call: TRBD1; v_call: TRBV10-2